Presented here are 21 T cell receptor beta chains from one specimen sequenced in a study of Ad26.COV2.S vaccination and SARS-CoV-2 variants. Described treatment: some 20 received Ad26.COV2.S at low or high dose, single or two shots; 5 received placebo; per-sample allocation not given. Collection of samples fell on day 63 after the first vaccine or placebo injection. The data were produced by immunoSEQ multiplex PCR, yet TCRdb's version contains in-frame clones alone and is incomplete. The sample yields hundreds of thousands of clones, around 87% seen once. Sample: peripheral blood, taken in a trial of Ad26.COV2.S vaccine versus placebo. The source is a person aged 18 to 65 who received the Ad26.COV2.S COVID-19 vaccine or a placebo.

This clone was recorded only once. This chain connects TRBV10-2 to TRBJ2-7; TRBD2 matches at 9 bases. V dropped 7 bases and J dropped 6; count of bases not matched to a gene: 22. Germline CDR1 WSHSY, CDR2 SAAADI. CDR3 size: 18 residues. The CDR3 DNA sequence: TGCGCCAGCACCCCGGGGGTAGCGGGGGCCCACCGCTCCAGCGAGCAGTACTTC. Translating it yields CASTPGVAGAHRSSEQYF.

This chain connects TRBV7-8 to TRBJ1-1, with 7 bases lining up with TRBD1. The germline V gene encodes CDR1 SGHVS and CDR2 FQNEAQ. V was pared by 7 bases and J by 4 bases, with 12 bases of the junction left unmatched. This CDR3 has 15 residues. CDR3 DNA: TGTGCCAGCAACAGACAGGGTCGGAGAGCCACTGAAGCTTTCTTT. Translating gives CASNRQGRRATEAFF.

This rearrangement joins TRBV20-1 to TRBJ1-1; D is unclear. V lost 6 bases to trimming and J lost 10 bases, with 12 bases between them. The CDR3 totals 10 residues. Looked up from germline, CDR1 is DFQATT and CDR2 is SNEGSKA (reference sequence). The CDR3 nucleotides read TGCAGTGCGCATCGCCTGGCAGCTTTCTTT. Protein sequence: CSAHRLAAFF.

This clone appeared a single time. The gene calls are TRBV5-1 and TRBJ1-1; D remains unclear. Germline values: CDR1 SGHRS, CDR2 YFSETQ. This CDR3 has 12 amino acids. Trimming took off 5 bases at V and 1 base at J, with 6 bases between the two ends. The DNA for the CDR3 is TGCGCCAGCAGTTACCCGAACACTGAAGCTTTCTTT. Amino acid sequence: CASSYPNTEAFF.

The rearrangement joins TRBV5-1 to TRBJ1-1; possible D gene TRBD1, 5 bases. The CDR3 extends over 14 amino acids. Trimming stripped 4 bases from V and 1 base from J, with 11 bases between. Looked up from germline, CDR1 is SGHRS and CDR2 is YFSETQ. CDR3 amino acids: CASSRDGGNTEAFF. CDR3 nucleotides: TGCGCCAGCAGCCGGGACGGTGGGAACACTGAAGCTTTCTTT.

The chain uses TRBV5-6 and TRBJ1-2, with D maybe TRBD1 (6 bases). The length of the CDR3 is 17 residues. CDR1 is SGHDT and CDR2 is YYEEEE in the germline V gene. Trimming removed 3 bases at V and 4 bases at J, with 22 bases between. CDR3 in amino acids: CASSSYILDSLRYGYTF. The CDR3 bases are TGTGCCAGCAGCTCATATATCCTGGACAGTCTGCGCTATGGCTACACCTTC.

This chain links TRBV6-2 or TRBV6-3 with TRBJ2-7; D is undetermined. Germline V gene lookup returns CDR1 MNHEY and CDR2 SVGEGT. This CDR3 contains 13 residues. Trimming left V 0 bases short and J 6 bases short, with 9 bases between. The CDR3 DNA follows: TGTGCCAGCAGTTACTCGACGGTGCGCGAGCAGTACTTC. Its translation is CASSYSTVREQYF.

The CDR3 DNA reads TGCGCCAGCAGTGGGGGAAAGGAGCTCTACTTC. Encoded protein: CASSGGKELYF. The genes are TRBV10-1 and TRBJ2-5; unclear D gene. With 4 bases removed from V and 14 bases from J, the gap between germline ends came to 14 bases. The CDR3 totals 11 residues. Germline V gene data show CDR1 as WNHNN and CDR2 as SYGVQD (reference sequence).

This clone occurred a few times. CDR3 DNA sequence: TGTGCCAGCTCTACCGGGACGAGCTCCTACGAGCAGTACTTC. As protein: CASSTGTSSYEQYF. The chain carries TRBV6-5 and TRBJ2-7; D is tentatively TRBD1 or TRBD2 (5 bases each). Germline CDR1 reads MNHEY; CDR2 reads SVGAGI. This CDR3 region has 14 residues. Trimming cost V 8 bases and J 0 bases, with 14 bases left between them.

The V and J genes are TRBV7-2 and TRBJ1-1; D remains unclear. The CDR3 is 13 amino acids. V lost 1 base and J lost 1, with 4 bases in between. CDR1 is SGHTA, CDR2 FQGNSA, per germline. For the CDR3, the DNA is TGTGCCAGCAGCTTAGAACCGAACACTGAAGCTTTCTTT. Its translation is CASSLEPNTEAFF.

The CDR3 bases are TGTGCCAGCAGCGTAGACGGGGGTGTCACAGATACGCAGTATTTT. It translates to CASSVDGGVTDTQYF. This chain links TRBV9 with TRBJ2-3, with D possibly TRBD2 on 6 matching bases. V was pared by 0 bases and J by 2 bases, with 10 bases between. CDR1 SGDLS and CDR2 YYNGEE come from the germline V gene. CDR3 length: 15 amino acids.

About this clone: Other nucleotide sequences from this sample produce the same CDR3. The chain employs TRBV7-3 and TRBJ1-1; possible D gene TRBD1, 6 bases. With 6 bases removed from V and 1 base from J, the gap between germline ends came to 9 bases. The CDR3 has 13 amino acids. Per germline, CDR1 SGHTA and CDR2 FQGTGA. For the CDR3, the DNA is TGTGCCAGCAGTCTGGGACAGAACACTGAAGCTTTCTTT. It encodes CASSLGQNTEAFF. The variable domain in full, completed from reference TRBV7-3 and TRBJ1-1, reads GAGVSQTPSNKVTEKGKYVELRCDPISGHTALYWYRQSLGQGPEFLIYFQGTGAADDSGLPNDRFFAVRPEGSVSTLKIQRTERGDSAVYLCASSLGQNTEAFFGQGTRLTVV.

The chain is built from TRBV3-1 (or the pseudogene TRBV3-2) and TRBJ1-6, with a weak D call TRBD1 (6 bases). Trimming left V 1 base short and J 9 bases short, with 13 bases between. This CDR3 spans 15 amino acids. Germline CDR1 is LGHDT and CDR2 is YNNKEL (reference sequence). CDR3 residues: CASSQVARGASPLHF. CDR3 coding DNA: TGTGCCAGCAGCCAAGTAGCGAGGGGGGCTTCACCCCTCCACTTT.

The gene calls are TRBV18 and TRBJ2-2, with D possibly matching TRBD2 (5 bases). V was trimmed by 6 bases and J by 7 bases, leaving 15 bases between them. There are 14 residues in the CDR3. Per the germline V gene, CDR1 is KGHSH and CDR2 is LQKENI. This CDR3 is CASSQRGGGGELFF. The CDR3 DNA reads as TGTGCCAGCTCGCAGCGAGGAGGAGGCGGGGAGCTGTTTTTT.

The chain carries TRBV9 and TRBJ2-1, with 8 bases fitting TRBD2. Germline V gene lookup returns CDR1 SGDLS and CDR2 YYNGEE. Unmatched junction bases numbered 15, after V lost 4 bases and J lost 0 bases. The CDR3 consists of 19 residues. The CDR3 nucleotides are TGTGCCAGCAGCCCCAGGACTAGCCCAAAGGGGGGCTCCTACAATGAGCAGTTCTTC. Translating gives CASSPRTSPKGGSYNEQFF.

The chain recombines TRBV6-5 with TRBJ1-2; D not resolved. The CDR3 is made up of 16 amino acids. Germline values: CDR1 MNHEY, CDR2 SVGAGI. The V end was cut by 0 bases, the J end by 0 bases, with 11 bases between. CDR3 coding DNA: TGTGCCAGCAGTTACTCCCGAATTCGCCCTAACTATGGCTACACCTTC. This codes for CASSYSRIRPNYGYTF.

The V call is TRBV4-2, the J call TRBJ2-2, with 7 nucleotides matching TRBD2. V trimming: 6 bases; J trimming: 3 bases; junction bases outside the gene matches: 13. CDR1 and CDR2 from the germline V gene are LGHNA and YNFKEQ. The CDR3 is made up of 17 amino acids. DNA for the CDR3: TGTGCCAGCAGACAACGGGCCCCGGCGGGGGACACCGGGGAGCTGTTTTTT. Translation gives CASRQRAPAGDTGELFF.

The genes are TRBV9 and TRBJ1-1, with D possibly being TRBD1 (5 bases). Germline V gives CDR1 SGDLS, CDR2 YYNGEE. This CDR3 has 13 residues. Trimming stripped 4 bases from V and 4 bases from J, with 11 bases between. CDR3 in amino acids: CASSPSGGTEAFF. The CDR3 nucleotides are TGTGCCAGCAGCCCGTCGGGGGGCACTGAAGCTTTCTTT.

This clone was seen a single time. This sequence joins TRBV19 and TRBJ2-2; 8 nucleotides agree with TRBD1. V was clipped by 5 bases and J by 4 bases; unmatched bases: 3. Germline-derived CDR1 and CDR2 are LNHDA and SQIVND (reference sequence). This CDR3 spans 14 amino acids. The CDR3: CASSGQGGTGELFF. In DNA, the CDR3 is TGTGCCAGTAGTGGACAGGGAGGCACCGGGGAGCTGTTTTTT. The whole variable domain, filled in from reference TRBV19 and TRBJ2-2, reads DGGITQSPKYLFRKEGQNVTLSCEQNLNHDAMYWYRQDPGQGLRLIYYSQIVNDFQKGDIAEGYSVSREKKESFPLTVTSAQKNPTAFYLCASSGQGGTGELFFGEGSRLTVL.

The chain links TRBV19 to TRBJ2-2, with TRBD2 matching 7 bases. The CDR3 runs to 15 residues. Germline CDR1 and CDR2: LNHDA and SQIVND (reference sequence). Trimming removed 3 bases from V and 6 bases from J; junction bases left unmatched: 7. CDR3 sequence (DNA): TGTGCCAGTAGTATCGGGTCACGGGGGGCCGGGGAGCTGTTTTTT. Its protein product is CASSIGSRGAGELFF.

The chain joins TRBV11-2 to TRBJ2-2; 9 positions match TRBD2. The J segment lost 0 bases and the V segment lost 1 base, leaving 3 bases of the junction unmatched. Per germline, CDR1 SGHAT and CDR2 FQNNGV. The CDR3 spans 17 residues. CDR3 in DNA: TGTGCCAGCAGCTTAGTTCTAGCGGGGCCGAACACCGGGGAGCTGTTTTTT. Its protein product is CASSLVLAGPNTGELFF. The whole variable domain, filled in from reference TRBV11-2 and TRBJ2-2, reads EAGVAQSPRYKIIEKRQSVAFWCNPISGHATLYWYQQILGQGPKLLIQFQNNGVVDDSQLPKDRFSAERLKGVDSTLKIQPAKLEDSAVYLCASSLVLAGPNTGELFFGEGSRLTVL.